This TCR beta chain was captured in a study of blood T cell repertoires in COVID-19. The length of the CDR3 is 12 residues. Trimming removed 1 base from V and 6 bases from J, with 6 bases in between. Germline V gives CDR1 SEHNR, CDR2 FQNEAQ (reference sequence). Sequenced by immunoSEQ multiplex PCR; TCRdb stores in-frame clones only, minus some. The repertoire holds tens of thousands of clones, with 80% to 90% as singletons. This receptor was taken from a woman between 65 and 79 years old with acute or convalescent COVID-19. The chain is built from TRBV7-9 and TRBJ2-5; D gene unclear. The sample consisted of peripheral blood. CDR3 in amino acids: CASSLGEQTQYF. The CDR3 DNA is TGTGCCAGCAGCTTAGGCGAACAGACCCAGTACTTC.